These T cell receptor beta chains were read from a single sample in a study of CD8 T cells in Susac syndrome. TCRdb itself ran the immunoSEQ multiplex PCR reads through MiXCR, one entry per CDR3 protein. The table shows some 220,000 distinct CDR3 sequences, with nearly 97% occurring only once. The sequenced material came from CD4+ T cells from PBMCs. Receptor source: a human donor with multiple sclerosis. The CDR3 runs from the conserved cysteine through the conserved F or W. The order of the fields is J gene, clone size, D gene, V gene, CDR3 DNA, CDR3 protein. D genes are given only for firm matches. Clone size is given for some rows only: seen once, a few or many times, or a class if the clone is expanded.

>TRBJ1-6|.|.|TRBV27
TGTGCCAGCAGTTTACCGACAGATAATTCACCCCTCCACTTT
CASSLPTDNSPLHF
>TRBJ2-5|.|.|TRBV12-3/TRBV12-4
TGTGCCAGCAGTTTTTCAGAGGACCCTCAAGAGACCCAGTACTTC
CASSFSEDPQETQYF
>TRBJ1-1|.|.|TRBV20-1
TGCAGCGGGCTGGAGGGGTGGAACACTGAAGCTTTCTTT
CSGLEGWNTEAFF
>TRBJ2-5|.|.|TRBV10-3
TGTGCCATCAAGGACAGCCAAGAGACCCAGTACTTC
CAIKDSQETQYF
>TRBJ2-5|.|.|TRBV20-1
TGCAGTGCTAGAGTCGCTGTGGCAGGGGCTCACCAGTACTTC
CSARVAVAGAHQYF
>TRBJ1-1|.|.|TRBV7-9
TGTGCCAGCAGCTTAGTGTCGGGAACTGAAGCTTTCTTT
CASSLVSGTEAFF
>TRBJ2-1|once|.|TRBV5-6
TGTGCCAGCAGCGCGAACAGGTATGCCTCCTACAATGAGCAGTTCTTC
CASSANRYASYNEQFF
>TRBJ1-2|.|.|TRBV9
TGTGCCAGCAGCTCAACTCAATATGGCTACACCTTC
CASSSTQYGYTF
>TRBJ1-1|.|.|TRBV27
TGTGCCAGCAGTTTTCGTCCCACGAACACTGAAGCTTTCTTT
CASSFRPTNTEAFF
>TRBJ2-1|.|.|TRBV5-1
TGCGCCAGCAGCGTCGGGGAATCCTACAATGAGCAGTTCTTC
CASSVGESYNEQFF
>TRBJ2-3|once|TRBD2|TRBV7-3
TGTGCCAGCAGCTTATCCTTAGCGGGCCGCACAGATACGCAGTATTTT
CASSLSLAGRTDTQYF